One sample yielded the 6 T cell receptor beta chains listed below, sequenced in a study of cytotoxic CD8 clonotypes in ibrutinib-treated CLL. The repertoire was sequenced with immunoSEQ multiplex PCR; TCRdb's copy has only in-frame clones and lacks some. The sample contains 45,000 to 70,000 clones, 56% of which appear only once. The material sequenced was PBMCs, taken after 24 months of ibrutinib treatment. These receptors were obtained from a human donor with chronic lymphocytic leukemia.

This sequence joins TRBV5-1 and TRBJ2-1; D is ambiguous. The CDR3 is made up of 16 amino acids. V lost 0 bases to trimming and J lost 7 bases, with 17 bases between them. Germline CDR1 and CDR2: SGHRS and YFSETQ. CDR3 in amino acids: CASSLDWRSTGNEQFF. The DNA of the CDR3 is TGCGCCAGCAGCTTGGATTGGCGCTCGACCGGGAATGAGCAGTTCTTC.

The chain employs TRBV19 and TRBJ2-5; D gene ambiguous. The length of the CDR3 is 14 residues. Per the germline V gene, CDR1 is LNHDA and CDR2 is SQIVND (reference sequence). V lost 9 bases, J lost 0 bases, and 14 bases lay in between. The CDR3 loop reads CASPGRQNQETQYF. For the CDR3, the DNA is TGTGCCAGCCCGGGCCGTCAGAACCAAGAGACCCAGTACTTC.

The gene calls are TRBV28 and TRBJ2-5, with 7 bases that match TRBD1. The CDR3 has 14 residues. Germline-derived CDR1 and CDR2 are MDHEN and SYDVKM. V shed 6 bases, J shed 7 bases, and the junction held 11 bases outside the gene matches. For the CDR3, the DNA is TGTGCCAGCAGAACAGGGGCCGCCGTTTGGACCCAGTACTTC. It specifies CASRTGAAVWTQYF.

This clone was seen a few times. This sequence joins TRBV4-2 and TRBJ1-1, with D possibly matching TRBD1 (5 bases). The germline CDR1 and CDR2 sequences are LGHNA and YNFKEQ. This CDR3 comprises 14 residues. V was clipped by 0 bases and J by 4 bases, with 9 bases between them. This CDR3 reads CASSQDRGFTEAFF. The CDR3 nucleotides are TGTGCCAGCAGCCAAGATCGGGGCTTCACTGAAGCTTTCTTT.

The chain combines TRBV5-1 with TRBJ1-1; possibly TRBD1 for D (5 bases). V was clipped by 4 bases and J by 4 bases, with 11 bases between them. The length of the CDR3 is 13 residues. The germline CDR1 and CDR2 sequences are SGHRS and YFSETQ. CDR3 amino acids: CASSPIRGTEAFF. The CDR3, as DNA: TGCGCCAGCAGCCCGATAAGGGGCACTGAAGCTTTCTTT.

This sequence joins TRBV28 and TRBJ1-1, with a possible D match to TRBD1 (6 bases). The germline V gene has CDR1 MDHEN and CDR2 SYDVKM. V was shortened by 4 bases and J by 1 base, with 13 bases between the two germline ends. This CDR3 is built from 15 residues. The DNA of the CDR3 is TGTGCCAGCAGTTACGCAGACAGGCGGAACACTGAAGCTTTCTTT. Amino acids: CASSYADRRNTEAFF.